This TCR beta chain was found in a study of cytomegalovirus exposure and HLA in healthy donors. Study summary: Out of several hundred genotyped donors, 81% belonged to the Caucasian-associated ancestry cluster.

Looked up from germline, CDR1 is MNHEY and CDR2 is SMNVEV (reference sequence). CDR3 size: 13 residues. V shed 3 bases, J shed 4 bases, and the junction held 1 base outside the gene matches. The PCR contained 60 Vbeta and 13 Jbeta primers. Method: immunoSEQ multiplex PCR; TCRdb's copy keeps in-frame clones and lacks some. The sample lists roughly 190,000 clones, 82% occurring once. This TCR derives from a young woman in good health and CMV-seronegative. The source material was PBMCs. The chain carries TRBV27 and TRBJ1-2; 8 bases map to TRBD1. CDR3 DNA: TGTGCCAGCAGTTTTCAGGGGGCCTATGGCTACACCTTC. It encodes CASSFQGAYGYTF.